These 31 T cell receptor beta chains came from one sample sequenced in a study of blood T cell repertoires in COVID-19. Sequencing was performed with immunoSEQ multiplex PCR; in TCRdb, only in-frame clones are kept and a portion is missing. Of roughly 500,000 clones listed, 75% to 90% are singletons. The specimen sequenced was peripheral blood. The origin of the receptors is a human donor in a cohort sampled during active COVID-19.

The CDR3 DNA reads TGTGCCTGGACAAGGACAGGGAAGTTCTCTGAGCAGTTCTTC. Amino acids: CAWTRTGKFSEQFF. V and J are TRBV30 and TRBJ2-1; 8 bases match TRBD1. V trimming: 4 bases; J trimming: 9 bases; junction bases outside the gene matches: 11. CDR1 and CDR2 (germline): GTSNPN, SVGIG (reference sequence). The CDR3 length is 14 residues.

The chain has TRBV30 and TRBJ1-6, with D maybe TRBD1 (6 bases). The CDR3 totals 13 residues. V lost 2 bases, J lost 5 bases, and 7 bases lay in between. Germline V lookup: CDR1 GTSNPN, CDR2 SVGIG (reference sequence). CDR3 sequence: CAWSRTDNSPLHF. The CDR3 DNA sequence: TGTGCCTGGAGTCGGACAGATAATTCACCCCTCCACTTT.

The rearrangement links TRBV11-2 to TRBJ2-5; 8 bases agree with TRBD1. The trim removed 2 bases at V and 4 bases at J, leaving 6 bases unmatched. The germline V gene has CDR1 SGHAT and CDR2 FQNNGV. The CDR3 has 15 residues. The CDR3 is CASSLLPGGPETQYF. CDR3 DNA: TGTGCCAGCAGCTTATTGCCAGGGGGCCCAGAGACCCAGTACTTC.

This chain uses TRBV3-1 (or the pseudogene TRBV3-2) with TRBJ1-4; D is possibly TRBD1 (5 bases). V lost 5 bases and J 7 bases, leaving 14 bases between the germline ends. Germline loops: CDR1 LGHDT, CDR2 YNNKEL (reference sequence). CDR3 size: 14 residues. This CDR3 reads CASSFRETSEKLFF. Here the CDR3 DNA reads TGTGCCAGCAGCTTCAGGGAAACCAGTGAAAAACTGTTTTTT.

The V and J genes are TRBV7-6 and TRBJ2-1; 12 bases are shared with TRBD2. Germline V gives CDR1 SGHVS, CDR2 FNYEAQ. This CDR3 comprises 15 residues. V gave up 1 base and J gave up 10 bases; unmatched junction bases: 5. The CDR3 loop is CASSLDTSGRREQFF. The CDR3 DNA reads TGTGCCAGCAGCTTAGACACTAGCGGGAGGCGCGAGCAGTTCTTC.

CDR3 DNA: TGTGCCACCAGTGATCGGTCGCTTCCAAATGAGCAGTTCTTC. The encoded protein is CATSDRSLPNEQFF. This sequence joins TRBV24-1 and TRBJ2-1; no firm D call. V lost 3 bases and J lost 7, with 12 bases in between. Germline V gene sequence: CDR1 KGHDR, CDR2 SFDVKD. This CDR3 is built from 14 residues.

This clone has only one observation. The chain joins TRBV5-1 to TRBJ1-2; D is perhaps TRBD1 (5 bases). The CDR3 sequence is 16 residues long. CDR1 is SGHRS, CDR2 YFSETQ, per germline. Trimming pared 4 bases from V and 8 bases from J, leaving 24 bases between. The CDR3 nucleotides read TGCGCCAGCAGCCTGAACGCCCAACCAGGGCCCGGGGGCTACACCTTC. Its translation is CASSLNAQPGPGGYTF. Looking up the rest from reference TRBV5-1 and TRBJ1-2 gives the full variable domain: KAGVTQTPRYLIKTRGQQVTLSCSPISGHRSVSWYQQTPGQGLQFLFEYFSETQRNKGNFPGRFSGRQFSNSRSEMNVSTLELGDSALYLCASSLNAQPGPGGYTFGSGTRLTVV.

The chain carries TRBV7-3 and TRBJ1-1; D is perhaps TRBD1 (6 bases). Germline CDR1 SGHTA, CDR2 FQGTGA. The CDR3 runs to 14 residues. The germline V and J ends were trimmed by 3 bases and 3 bases, with 11 bases remaining between them. CDR3 in DNA: TGTGCCAGCAGCTTTGTAGGGGGGGACACTGAAGCTTTCTTT. Its protein product is CASSFVGGDTEAFF.

This chain joins TRBV6-5 and TRBJ1-2, with D tentatively TRBD1 (5 bases). This CDR3 region has 12 residues. The V and J ends lost 7 bases and 0 bases respectively, with 6 bases between them. Germline lookup yields CDR1 MNHEY and CDR2 SVGAGI. The CDR3 is CASTGTNYGYTF. CDR3 bases: TGTGCCAGCACAGGGACTAACTATGGCTACACCTTC.

The genes are TRBV14 and TRBJ1-1; 8 bases are shared with TRBD1. The CDR3 length is 16 residues. Germline V gene sequence: CDR1 SGHDN, CDR2 FVKESK. The V and J ends lost 4 bases and 5 bases, in that order; junction bases with no gene match: 12. The CDR3 coding sequence is TGTGCCAGCAGCCGCCGAGGACAGGGATCGGCGACTGAAGCTTTCTTT. Its protein product is CASSRRGQGSATEAFF.

The rearrangement joins TRBV5-1 to TRBJ2-1, with 9 bases fitting TRBD1. Germline-derived CDR1 and CDR2 are SGHRS and YFSETQ. Germline trimming cut 5 bases from V and 4 bases from J; bases unmatched to any gene: 10. This CDR3 contains 16 residues. DNA for the CDR3: TGCGCCAGCAGTTTTAAACCGGGACAGGGATACAATGAGCAGTTCTTC. Amino acids: CASSFKPGQGYNEQFF.

The genes are TRBV30 and TRBJ2-3; TRBD1 aligns across 8 bases. The V segment lost 2 bases and the J segment 2 bases; nucleotides outside the gene matches: 6. From germline, CDR1 is GTSNPN and CDR2 SVGIG (reference sequence). This CDR3 is built from 15 residues. The CDR3 loop is CAWSTTGGPTDTQYF. CDR3 DNA: TGTGCCTGGAGTACAACAGGGGGACCCACAGATACGCAGTATTTT.

The chain has TRBV29-1 and TRBJ2-2; 7 positions agree with TRBD1. The CDR3 runs to 15 residues. Germline lookup yields CDR1 SQVTM and CDR2 ANQGSEA. With 0 bases clipped from V and 5 bases from J, the junction kept 6 bases outside the gene matches. In DNA, the CDR3 is TGCAGCGTTGAAGACGTGGGCAGGGGGACCGGGGAGCTGTTTTTT. Residues: CSVEDVGRGTGELFF.

CDR3 in amino acids: CASTLGTGWYEQYF. The CDR3 nucleotides are TGTGCCAGCACCCTCGGGACAGGGTGGTACGAGCAGTACTTC. The chain links TRBV28 to TRBJ2-7; 9 positions match TRBD1. The trim removed 7 bases at V and 4 bases at J, leaving 8 bases unmatched. The CDR3 spans 14 residues. Germline CDR1 MDHEN, CDR2 SYDVKM.

J is TRBJ2-7 and V is TRBV11-2; 7 nucleotides line up with TRBD2. Trimming at V came to 5 bases and at J to 1 base, leaving 5 bases not matched to a gene. This CDR3 spans 14 amino acids. Germline CDR1 reads SGHAT; CDR2 reads FQNNGV. The CDR3 loop is CASSQERGSYEQYF. The CDR3 DNA sequence: TGTGCCAGCAGCCAGGAGCGGGGTTCCTACGAGCAGTACTTC.

J is TRBJ1-5 and V is TRBV9; 8 bases map to TRBD1. Germline CDR1 SGDLS, CDR2 YYNGEE. Losses at the gene ends were 3 bases for V and 4 bases for J; bases not matched to a gene: 9. This CDR3 has 16 residues. DNA of the CDR3: TGTGCCAGCAGCGCCTCAAGGACAGGGTTGAATCAGCCCCAGCATTTT. It encodes CASSASRTGLNQPQHF.

This clone showed up just once. The chain recombines TRBV5-5 with TRBJ1-1, with TRBD1 as a possible D gene (5 bases). The V end lost 4 bases, the J end lost 5 bases, and 9 bases lay between the germline ends. Germline V gene data show CDR1 as SGHKS and CDR2 as YYEKEE (reference sequence). This CDR3 spans 12 amino acids. The CDR3 loop is CASSPTVTEAFF. The CDR3 DNA sequence: TGTGCCAGCAGCCCGACAGTAACTGAAGCTTTCTTT. Supplemented by reference TRBV5-5 and TRBJ1-1, the full variable domain reads DAGVTQSPTHLIKTRGQQVTLRCSPISGHKSVSWYQQVLGQGPQFIFQYYEKEERGRGNFPDRFSARQFPNYSSELNVNALLLGDSALYLCASSPTVTEAFFGQGTRLTVV.

This CDR3 reads CASSSRLAGANEQFF. In nucleotides, the CDR3 is TGTGCCAGCAGTTCCAGACTAGCGGGAGCGAATGAGCAGTTCTTC. The V and J genes are TRBV28 and TRBJ2-1; 12 nucleotides align to TRBD2. The length of the CDR3 is 15 residues. Germline CDR1 and CDR2: MDHEN and SYDVKM. With V trimmed by 4 bases and J by 7 bases, 5 bases remained unmatched.

The chain links TRBV29-1 to TRBJ1-2; 10 nucleotides match TRBD1. This CDR3 is built from 13 residues. V shed 6 bases and J 3 bases; nucleotides not matched to a gene: 4. Germline V gene sequence: CDR1 SQVTM, CDR2 ANQGSEA. The CDR3 bases are TGCAGCGTGGGGGACAGGGGCTACTATGGCTACACCTTC. Amino acid sequence: CSVGDRGYYGYTF.

This CDR3 is CASSAPTGTGTTIGDGELFF. The CDR3 nucleotides are TGTGCCAGCAGCGCGCCCACCGGGACAGGGACTACGATCGGGGACGGGGAGCTGTTTTTT. The V call is TRBV9, the J call TRBJ2-2; 9 nucleotides match TRBD1. The germline CDR1 and CDR2 sequences are SGDLS and YYNGEE. This CDR3 has 20 residues. V lost 3 bases, J lost 7 bases, and 22 bases stayed unmatched.

The J gene is TRBJ1-4, the V gene TRBV28; D not certain. Germline-derived CDR1 and CDR2 are MDHEN and SYDVKM. Trimming took off 6 bases at V and 2 bases at J, with 13 bases between the two ends. This CDR3 spans 15 amino acids. CDR3 region: CASSHTGSTNEKLFF. CDR3 coding DNA: TGTGCCAGCAGCCACACGGGGTCTACTAATGAAAAACTGTTTTTT.

V and J are TRBV9 and TRBJ2-3; TRBD2 aligns across 11 bases. V was clipped by 3 bases and J by 1 base; unmatched bases: 7. This CDR3 is 17 amino acids long. The V gene's germline CDR1 is SGDLS and CDR2 YYNGEE. Here the CDR3 reads CASSDEGLAVGTDTQYF. The CDR3, as DNA: TGTGCCAGCAGCGACGAGGGACTAGCGGTCGGCACAGATACGCAGTATTTT.

J is TRBJ2-1 and V is TRBV19; TRBD2 might be the D (6 bases). There are 20 residues in the CDR3. V shed 3 bases and J shed 5 bases, with 29 bases lying between them. Looked up from germline, CDR1 is LNHDA and CDR2 is SQIVND (reference sequence). DNA for the CDR3: TGTGCCAGTAGTATTGGCGTTTGGCTAGCGAGAAGAGAGATCCACAATGAGCAGTTCTTC. This gives the protein CASSIGVWLARREIHNEQFF. The entire variable domain, with the rest obtained from reference TRBV19 and TRBJ2-1, is as follows: DGGITQSPKYLFRKEGQNVTLSCEQNLNHDAMYWYRQDPGQGLRLIYYSQIVNDFQKGDIAEGYSVSREKKESFPLTVTSAQKNPTAFYLCASSIGVWLARREIHNEQFFGPGTRLTVL.

This chain links TRBV28 with TRBJ1-2, with 8 bases identical to TRBD1. The germline V gene encodes CDR1 MDHEN and CDR2 SYDVKM. The V and J ends lost 5 bases and 5 bases, in that order; junction bases with no gene match: 10. The CDR3 has 15 amino acids. The CDR3 bases are TGTGCCAGCAGTACCAATCCCAGGGGGCTTTATGGCTACACCTTC. Translated, it gives CASSTNPRGLYGYTF.

This clone was seen only a few times. The chain couples TRBV23-1 to TRBJ1-6, with 7 bases aligning to TRBD1. TRBV23-1 counts as an open reading frame of uncertain function. The CDR3 covers 19 residues. The ends lost 4 bases at V and 10 bases at J; junction bases unmatched: 22. The CDR3 region has the DNA TGCGCCAGCAGTCCCGTGGGATTGTGGGCACAAAAGACAGGGTCACCCCTCCACTTT. Amino acid sequence: CASSPVGLWAQKTGSPLHF.

The rearrangement links TRBV19 to TRBJ1-1; unclear D gene. Trimming pared 1 base from V and 4 bases from J, leaving 10 bases between. Germline V CDR1 and CDR2: LNHDA, SQIVND (reference sequence). The CDR3 contains 14 residues. The CDR3 sequence is CASSIGSLVTEAFF. In DNA, the CDR3 is TGTGCCAGTAGTATAGGCAGTCTGGTCACTGAAGCTTTCTTT.

The CDR3 here is CASSPPRRLLVDQPQHF. As DNA, the CDR3 is TGTGCCAGCAGTCCCCCCCGTCGACTCCTAGTGGATCAGCCCCAGCATTTT. The chain recombines TRBV28 with TRBJ1-5; D ambiguous. The V gene's germline CDR1 is MDHEN and CDR2 SYDVKM. The V end lost 5 bases, the J end lost 5 bases, and 22 bases lay between the germline ends. The CDR3 is 17 amino acids.

CDR3: CASTESNLPGLAGGYEQYF. The CDR3 DNA reads TGTGCCAGCACCGAATCCAACTTGCCGGGACTAGCGGGAGGTTACGAGCAGTACTTC. The chain carries TRBV2 and TRBJ2-7; 15 bases match TRBD2. CDR3 length equals 19 residues. V was pared by 7 bases and J by 4 bases, with 17 bases of the junction left unmatched. Germline values: CDR1 SNHLY, CDR2 FYNNEI.

This sequence joins TRBV7-3 and TRBJ2-1, with a possible D match to TRBD2 (6 bases). Looked up from germline, CDR1 is SGHTA and CDR2 is FQGTGA. Between the trimmed V and J ends, which lost 5 bases and 2 bases, there was a span of 13 bases. The CDR3 covers 15 residues. CDR3 sequence: CASSMTGTPYNEQFF. CDR3 sequence (DNA): TGTGCCAGCAGCATGACCGGGACTCCCTACAATGAGCAGTTCTTC.

In DNA, the CDR3 is TGTGCCAGCAGCCCCTTATTTTGGTCCGGCTCCTACAATGAGCAGTTCTTC. Its protein is CASSPLFWSGSYNEQFF. The rearrangement uses TRBV14 and TRBJ2-1; D is uncertain. With 4 bases removed from V and 0 bases from J, the gap between germline ends came to 16 bases. CDR3 length: 17 residues. Germline loops: CDR1 SGHDN, CDR2 FVKESK. The full variable domain, in which reference TRBV14 and TRBJ2-1 provide the parts outside the CDR3, is EAGVTQFPSHSVIEKGQTVTLRCDPISGHDNLYWYRRVMGKEIKFLLHFVKESKQDESGMPNNRFLAERTGGTYSTLKVQPAELEDSGVYFCASSPLFWSGSYNEQFFGPGTRLTVL.

The chain combines TRBV5-6 with TRBJ2-3, with 12 bases matching TRBD2. There are 18 residues in the CDR3. Losses at the gene ends were 2 bases for V and 2 bases for J; bases not matched to a gene: 9. Germline CDR1 reads SGHDT; CDR2 reads YYEEEE. The CDR3 nucleotides read TGTGCCAGCAGCTTACCTAGCGGGAGGGCCGGAATCACAGATACGCAGTATTTT. Residues: CASSLPSGRAGITDTQYF.